This TCR beta chain was retrieved from a study of molecular identifiers for immune sequencing clone quantification. This clonotype has a count of ten or more. MiXCR, applied by TCRdb to the PCR reads, yields one record per CDR3 protein. In the table there are around 460,000 distinct CDR3 sequences, about 21% of which are singletons. Germline values: CDR1 SGHTA, CDR2 FQGNSA. Trimming left V 4 bases short and J 3 bases short, with 16 bases between. This CDR3 is built from 15 residues. The genes are TRBV7-2 and TRBJ2-7, with D unclear. This clonotype originated in a human donor in good health. Some libraries in this study had Jurkat cell RNA spiked in. Sequencing was performed on naive CD8+ T cells from blood, with Jurkat cell RNA spiked in. As for subset: FACS-sorted CD8+CD4-CCR7+CD45RA+ naive T cells. This chain's CDR3 is CASSSDPSTVYEQYF. As DNA, the CDR3 is TGTGCCAGCAGCTCCGACCCCTCGACTGTCTACGAGCAGTACTTC.